The 27 T cell receptor beta chains reported below all come from one sample, sequenced in a study of blood T cell repertoires in COVID-19. Generated by immunoSEQ multiplex PCR, the TCRdb table keeps only in-frame clones and is missing some. Among approximately 210,000 clones listed, under 90% were seen once. Sequences were obtained from PBMCs or T cells enriched from blood (not recorded which). The receptors originated from a woman in her fifties or sixties with acute COVID-19.

The chain employs TRBV4-3 and TRBJ2-1; D may be TRBD2 (6 bases). The CDR3 loop spans 15 amino acids. With 6 bases removed from V and 2 bases from J, the gap between germline ends came to 14 bases. Germline assignment: CDR1 LGHNA and CDR2 YSLEER. The CDR3 region is CASSRGNTPYNEQFF. As DNA, the CDR3 is TGCGCCAGCAGTCGGGGGAACACCCCCTACAATGAGCAGTTCTTC.

This clone was counted a single time. The chain carries TRBV7-8 and TRBJ2-7; 8 bases are a match to TRBD2. After removal of 5 bases from V and 2 bases from J, the junction contained 8 bases not matched to a gene. CDR1 is SGHVS, CDR2 FQNEAQ, per germline. The CDR3 extends over 15 amino acids. The CDR3 DNA sequence: TGTGCCAGCAGCCTCCGGGTAGCGGGACCCTACGAGCAGTACTTC. This translates into CASSLRVAGPYEQYF.

The chain has TRBV4-3 and TRBJ1-2; 10 bases map to TRBD1. Losses at the gene ends were 1 base for V and 4 bases for J; bases not matched to a gene: 12. CDR1 is LGHNA, CDR2 YSLEER, per germline. The CDR3 covers 18 residues. The CDR3 region has the DNA TGCGCCAGCAGCCAAGTCCCCCCGCAGACAGGGGGCGGCTATGGCTACACCTTC. This translates into CASSQVPPQTGGGYGYTF.

This chain links TRBV5-6 with TRBJ1-2; the match to TRBD1 covers 10 bases. The CDR3 loop spans 18 amino acids. V was pared by 2 bases and J by 6 bases, with 16 bases of the junction left unmatched. Per germline, CDR1 SGHDT and CDR2 YYEEEE. CDR3 amino acids: CASSFLRFATGGHHGYTF. CDR3 nucleotides: TGTGCCAGCAGCTTTCTGAGATTTGCGACAGGGGGCCACCATGGCTACACCTTC.

The J gene is TRBJ1-5, the V gene TRBV6-2 or TRBV6-3, with 9 bases that match TRBD1. This CDR3 has 16 residues. Trimming removed 6 bases from V and 0 bases from J; junction bases left unmatched: 6. CDR1 and CDR2 (germline): MNHEY, SVGEGT. The CDR3 region has the DNA TGTGCCAGCAGCCGAGGGACAGGGTCTAGCAATCAGCCCCAGCATTTT. As protein: CASSRGTGSSNQPQHF.

The V and J genes are TRBV3-1 (or the pseudogene TRBV3-2) and TRBJ1-1, with D possibly being TRBD1 (6 bases). Germline values: CDR1 LGHDT, CDR2 YNNKEL (reference sequence). The CDR3 consists of 12 residues. V lost 6 bases, J lost 8 bases, and 13 bases lay in between. The DNA for the CDR3 is TGTGCCAGCAGACAAAAGACAGGAGAAGCTTTCTTT. Its protein is CASRQKTGEAFF.

This clone has only a few counts. The chain employs TRBV5-6 and TRBJ1-5; the D gene is possibly TRBD1 (5 bases). This CDR3 has 14 residues. The V end was cut by 4 bases, the J end by 9 bases, with 17 bases between. CDR1 SGHDT and CDR2 YYEEEE come from the germline V gene. The CDR3 bases are TGTGCCAGCAGCACGACAAGGGACTCGCGGCCCCAGCATTTT. It is translated as CASSTTRDSRPQHF.

The V gene is TRBV19, the J gene TRBJ2-3; tentative D call: TRBD2 (5 bases). The CDR3 loop spans 13 amino acids. Trimming removed 5 bases at V and 5 bases at J, with 11 bases between. The germline V gene encodes CDR1 LNHDA and CDR2 SQIVND (reference sequence). The CDR3 DNA reads TGTGCCAGTAGTGGGCAACGGGGAGATACGCAGTATTTT. Protein sequence: CASSGQRGDTQYF.

The chain uses TRBV2 and TRBJ2-3; weak D call: TRBD1 (5 bases). The germline gives CDR1 SNHLY, CDR2 FYNNEI. Trimming shortened V by 4 bases and J by 3 bases, and 17 bases separated the two germline ends. The CDR3 consists of 16 residues. The CDR3 reads CASSVAQGILTDTQYF. The CDR3 DNA reads as TGTGCCAGCAGTGTGGCCCAGGGTATATTAACAGATACGCAGTATTTT.

The chain couples TRBV29-1 to TRBJ1-2, with 7 bases identical to TRBD1. The germline CDR1 and CDR2 sequences are SQVTM and ANQGSEA. V trimming: 0 bases; J trimming: 4 bases; junction bases outside the gene matches: 11. The CDR3 consists of 16 residues. The CDR3 bases are TGCAGCGTTGAAGACAGGGGGGAAGGTGCACTCTATGGCTACACCTTC. It yields the protein CSVEDRGEGALYGYTF.

The genes are TRBV28 and TRBJ2-4; D might be TRBD2 (5 bases). V was cut by 6 bases and J by 0 bases, with 15 bases left in between. Germline loops: CDR1 MDHEN, CDR2 SYDVKM. The CDR3 extends over 16 amino acids. The CDR3 DNA is TGTGCCAGCAGGGCAGGACTGTTGCTAGCCAAAAACATTCAGTACTTC. Translated, it gives CASRAGLLLAKNIQYF.

The chain's CDR3 is CASSWDNINYGYTF. For the CDR3, the DNA is TGCGCCAGCAGCTGGGACAATATTAACTATGGCTACACCTTC. This chain links TRBV4-3 with TRBJ1-2, with D perhaps TRBD1 (6 bases). Germline assignment: CDR1 LGHNA and CDR2 YSLEER. With 5 bases removed from V and 1 base from J, the gap between germline ends came to 11 bases. The CDR3 consists of 14 residues.

Here the CDR3 reads CASSKRPQEETYEQYF. CDR3 coding DNA: TGTGCCAGCAGCAAGCGCCCCCAGGAGGAAACCTACGAGCAGTACTTC. The chain uses TRBV9 and TRBJ2-7; weak D call: TRBD2 (5 bases). The germline V gene encodes CDR1 SGDLS and CDR2 YYNGEE. The CDR3 consists of 16 residues. The ends were cut back, 4 bases at V and 2 bases at J, with 19 bases in the middle.

The V gene is TRBV9, the J gene TRBJ1-6; 9 bases line up with TRBD1. The V segment lost 4 bases and the J segment 10 bases; nucleotides outside the gene matches: 6. This CDR3 region has 14 residues. The V gene's germline CDR1 is SGDLS and CDR2 YYNGEE. CDR3 sequence: CASSTRQGGSPLHF. CDR3 coding DNA: TGTGCCAGCAGCACGCGACAGGGGGGGTCACCCCTCCACTTT.

The rearrangement joins TRBV7-9 to TRBJ2-5; 8 nucleotides line up with TRBD1. The CDR3 is made up of 16 amino acids. Germline CDR1 is SEHNR and CDR2 is FQNEAQ (reference sequence). Trimming cost V 6 bases and J 1 base; bases outside gene matches: 10. CDR3 in DNA: TGTGCCAGCAGTTCCGGACAGGGAACGATCCAAGAGACCCAGTACTTC. Its protein is CASSSGQGTIQETQYF.

The V and J genes are TRBV18 and TRBJ1-4; TRBD1 aligns across 9 bases. V shed 4 bases and J 0 bases; nucleotides not matched to a gene: 3. Germline V gene data show CDR1 as KGHSH and CDR2 as LQKENI. This CDR3 has 16 residues. CDR3 region: CASSRDRVATNEKLFF. The CDR3 nucleotides read TGTGCCAGCTCACGGGACAGGGTTGCAACTAATGAAAAACTGTTTTTT. The full variable domain, with the rest looked up from reference TRBV18 and TRBJ1-4, is NAGVMQNPRHLVRRRGQEARLRCSPMKGHSHVYWYRQLPEEGLKFMVYLQKENIIDESGMPKERFSAEFPKEGPSILRIQQVVRGDSAAYFCASSRDRVATNEKLFFGSGTQLSVL.

The chain uses TRBV6-6 and TRBJ1-1, with 7 bases that match TRBD1. V dropped 5 bases and J dropped 11; count of bases not matched to a gene: 17. Germline V CDR1 and CDR2: MNHNY, SVGAGI (reference sequence). The CDR3 sequence is 15 residues long. Here the CDR3 DNA reads TGTGCCAGCAGTAAGGGACAGACGACTTTAATTACGGCTTTCTTT. It is translated as CASSKGQTTLITAFF.

The chain employs TRBV7-6 and TRBJ2-2; 8 bases line up with TRBD1. V was clipped by 3 bases and J by 6 bases; unmatched bases: 3. CDR3 length: 14 amino acids. Germline CDR1 SGHVS, CDR2 FNYEAQ. The CDR3 loop is CASSLQGAPGELFF. CDR3 in DNA: TGTGCCAGCAGCTTGCAGGGGGCGCCCGGGGAGCTGTTTTTT. The entire variable domain, with the rest obtained from reference TRBV7-6 and TRBJ2-2, is as follows: GAGVSQSPRYKVTKRGQDVALRCDPISGHVSLYWYRQALGQGPEFLTYFNYEAQQDKSGLPNDRFSAERPEGSISTLTIQRTEQRDSAMYRCASSLQGAPGELFFGEGSRLTVL.

The J gene is TRBJ1-2, the V gene TRBV29-1, with D maybe TRBD1 (5 bases). There are 13 residues in the CDR3. Trimming removed 7 bases from V and 4 bases from J, with 16 bases in between. Germline CDR1 reads SQVTM; CDR2 reads ANQGSEA. CDR3 region: CSAPLRGGYGYTF. DNA of the CDR3: TGCAGCGCCCCCCTTAGGGGTGGCTATGGCTACACCTTC.

The gene calls are TRBV28 and TRBJ2-7; tentatively, D is TRBD2 (6 bases). Per the germline V gene, CDR1 is MDHEN and CDR2 is SYDVKM. The CDR3 totals 12 residues. The V and J ends lost 7 bases and 7 bases respectively, with 14 bases between them. This chain's CDR3 is CASNGLGREQYF. The CDR3 DNA is TGTGCCAGCAATGGATTGGGGAGGGAGCAGTACTTC.

This clone was recorded only once. The chain combines TRBV30 with TRBJ2-2; 9 positions agree with TRBD1. The CDR3 contains 15 residues. Germline assignment: CDR1 GTSNPN and CDR2 SVGIG (reference sequence). The V gene end was trimmed by 8 bases and the J gene end by 1 base; junction bases not matched to a gene: 8. The CDR3 region is CAKKPGQGNTGELFF. In DNA, the CDR3 is TGTGCCAAGAAACCGGGACAGGGGAACACCGGGGAGCTGTTTTTT.

The chain links TRBV3-1 (or the pseudogene TRBV3-2) to TRBJ1-4; TRBD1 is a possible D gene (5 bases). Trimming cost V 1 base and J 4 bases, with 16 bases left between them. This CDR3 region has 17 residues. Germline V CDR1 and CDR2: LGHDT, YNNKEL (reference sequence). CDR3 in DNA: TGTGCCAGCAGCCAAGTGGGATCCAGGGTGTTTAATGAAAAACTGTTTTTT. Its translation is CASSQVGSRVFNEKLFF.

The rearrangement links TRBV6-2 or TRBV6-3 to TRBJ1-2; 9 bases agree with TRBD1. The CDR3 loop spans 15 amino acids. Germline V gene sequence: CDR1 MNHEY, CDR2 SVGEGT. After removal of 2 bases from V and 4 bases from J, the junction contained 5 bases not matched to a gene. The CDR3 region is CASSYPGTGFYGYTF. The CDR3 coding sequence is TGTGCCAGCAGTTACCCCGGGACAGGGTTCTATGGCTACACCTTC.

This sequence joins TRBV5-5 and TRBJ1-5, with 9 bases lining up with TRBD1. Germline V CDR1 and CDR2: SGHKS, YYEKEE (reference sequence). The V segment lost 4 bases and the J segment 6 bases; nucleotides outside the gene matches: 8. CDR3 length: 15 amino acids. CDR3 loop: CASSTTGGAGQPQHF. CDR3 sequence (DNA): TGTGCCAGCAGCACAACAGGGGGCGCCGGTCAGCCCCAGCATTTT.

The chain recombines TRBV30 with TRBJ1-5, with D unresolved. The germline V gene encodes CDR1 GTSNPN and CDR2 SVGIG (reference sequence). This CDR3 is 14 amino acids long. V was pared by 0 bases and J by 7 bases, with 13 bases between. The CDR3 protein is CAWSVGGSGQPQHF. In nucleotides, the CDR3 is TGTGCCTGGAGTGTAGGTGGTTCGGGGCAGCCCCAGCATTTT.

The sample holds a few counts of this clone. The J gene is TRBJ2-1, the V gene TRBV19; 8 bases fit TRBD2. The length of the CDR3 is 16 residues. Germline CDR1 LNHDA, CDR2 SQIVND (reference sequence). V lost 7 bases, J lost 4 bases, and 12 bases stayed unmatched. CDR3 sequence (DNA): TGTGCCAGTAAAATGACAGGACTAGCCAAATACAATGAGCAGTTCTTC. It encodes CASKMTGLAKYNEQFF.

The chain recombines TRBV7-9 with TRBJ1-1; D perhaps matches TRBD1 (6 bases). V lost 3 bases to trimming and J lost 7 bases, with 15 bases between them. The CDR3 extends over 14 amino acids. Germline V gene sequence: CDR1 SEHNR, CDR2 FQNEAQ (reference sequence). In nucleotides, the CDR3 is TGTGCCAGCAGCTTGGCAGGGGTGATTATTGAAGCTTTCTTT. It codes for CASSLAGVIIEAFF.